This entry lists 31 T cell receptor beta chains sequenced from one sample in a study of blood T cells in healthy people across ages. Combining a sample-barcoded 5' primer with a J-beta primer mix, a second PCR ran for roughly 6 to 11 cycles. From the 5' RACE reads, TCRdb called clonotypes with MiXCR, one entry per CDR3 protein. Of about 1.8 million distinct CDR3 sequences listed, around half are singletons. Sequencing used blood. The source of these receptors is a woman aged 35 to 49 in good health.

Note on this clonotype: Mismatch with germline at one junction end may stem from a read error. The V and J genes are TRBV7-8 and TRBJ2-4; unclear D gene. The better agreement between TRBJ2-5 and the DNA end casts doubt on the J call. This CDR3 has 16 amino acids. Per the germline V gene, CDR1 is SGHVS and CDR2 is FQNEAQ. CDR3 coding DNA: TGTGCCAGCAGTTTAGGCCAGCGTGGGTTTCGAGAGACCCAGTACTTC. Translated: CASSLGQRGFRETQYF.

This clonotype turned up a few times. The chain couples TRBV20-1 to TRBJ2-4; the D is unclear. V lost 3 bases and J lost 0, with 12 bases in between. The CDR3 is 15 residues long. CDR1 DFQATT and CDR2 SNEGSKA come from the germline V gene (reference sequence). CDR3 region: CSASRSGLAKNIQYF. The CDR3 bases are TGCAGTGCTAGTCGCTCAGGATTAGCCAAAAACATTCAGTACTTC.

The rearrangement links TRBV29-1 to TRBJ2-1; D may be TRBD1 (6 bases). Trimming stripped 7 bases from V and 8 bases from J, with 21 bases between. CDR3 size: 14 residues. Germline V gene sequence: CDR1 SQVTM, CDR2 ANQGSEA. This CDR3 reads CSAARRQERDEQFF. CDR3 bases: TGCAGCGCTGCGCGCCGACAGGAAAGGGATGAGCAGTTCTTC.

The chain recombines TRBV7-2 with TRBJ2-7; 9 bases are a match to TRBD2. The end of the DNA aligns better with TRBJ2-5, so the J call may be wrong. There are 18 residues in the CDR3. CDR1 SGHTA and CDR2 FQGNSA come from the germline V gene. The CDR3 nucleotides read TGTGCCAGCAGCTCTACACTAGCCTCCGGGACTAGCATGGAGACCCAGTACTTC. This gives the protein CASSSTLASGTSMETQYF.

The rearrangement joins TRBV4-1 to TRBJ2-7, with 9 bases aligning to TRBD1. The CDR3 has 17 amino acids. V lost 1 base to trimming and J lost 1 base; unmatched junction nucleotides: 8. CDR1 and CDR2 from the germline V gene are MGHRA and YSYEKL. The CDR3 nucleotides read TGCGCCAGCAGCCAAGGTAGAGGGACAGGGCAGTCCTACGAGCAGTACTTC. Protein: CASSQGRGTGQSYEQYF.

The CDR3 DNA is TGTGCCAGCACCTTAATGGGGGGGCGCGACACCGGGGAGCTGTTTTTT. The encoded protein is CASTLMGGRDTGELFF. The rearrangement uses TRBV12-3 or TRBV12-4 and TRBJ2-2; a possible D gene is TRBD2 (7 bases). Trimming removed 7 bases from V and 3 bases from J, with 18 bases in between. This CDR3 contains 16 residues.

The chain links TRBV4-1 to TRBJ1-2; perhaps TRBD1 as D (6 bases). Germline CDR1 reads MGHRA; CDR2 reads YSYEKL. The CDR3 has 17 residues. The V end was cut by 0 bases, the J end by 7 bases, with 21 bases between. CDR3 in amino acids: CASSQDHGGRAPGGYTF. CDR3 in DNA: TGCGCCAGCAGCCAAGATCACGGGGGGCGCGCACCGGGTGGCTACACCTTC.

This clonotype was counted a few times. The chain uses TRBV9 and TRBJ2-6; D may be TRBD2 (5 bases). V dropped 3 bases and J dropped 2 bases, with 9 bases sitting between them. CDR3 length equals 15 residues. CDR1 and CDR2 (germline): SGDLS, YYNGEE. CDR3 protein: CASSGGLAGANVLTF. In DNA form, the CDR3 reads TGTGCCAGCAGCGGAGGGTTAGCTGGGGCCAACGTCCTGACTTTC.

This clonotype was recorded a few times. The rearrangement joins TRBV20-1 to TRBJ2-7; weak D call: TRBD2 (6 bases). Trimming cost V 5 bases and J 0 bases, with 17 bases left between them. The CDR3 sequence is 15 residues long. The germline V gene encodes CDR1 DFQATT and CDR2 SNEGSKA (reference sequence). The CDR3 region is CSAARRATSSYEQYF. In DNA form, the CDR3 reads TGCAGTGCTGCGAGGAGGGCAACTAGCTCCTACGAGCAGTACTTC.

The rearrangement uses TRBV4-1 and TRBJ2-7; D is unresolved. The V end was cut by 4 bases, the J end by 6 bases, with 10 bases between. Germline V gives CDR1 MGHRA, CDR2 YSYEKL. This CDR3 has 12 residues. This CDR3 reads CASSPPMGEQYF. In DNA, the CDR3 is TGCGCCAGCAGCCCTCCCATGGGCGAGCAGTACTTC.

The chain has TRBV11-2 and TRBJ2-7; D possibly uses TRBD1 or TRBD2 (5 bases each). The CDR3 spans 14 residues. V lost 1 base to trimming and J lost 5 bases, with 12 bases between them. Germline V CDR1 and CDR2: SGHAT, FQNNGV. This chain's CDR3 is CASSLVGARDEQYF. CDR3 nucleotide sequence: TGTGCCAGCAGCTTAGTAGGGGCGAGGGACGAGCAGTACTTC. The complete variable domain, with remaining parts taken from reference TRBV11-2 and TRBJ2-7, reads EAGVAQSPRYKIIEKRQSVAFWCNPISGHATLYWYQQILGQGPKLLIQFQNNGVVDDSQLPKDRFSAERLKGVDSTLKIQPAKLEDSAVYLCASSLVGARDEQYFGPGTRLTVT.

The V gene is TRBV21-1, the J gene TRBJ1-1; the D call of TRBD1 is as the table states it, not checked on the DNA. TRBV21-1 is a pseudogene. There are 16 residues in the CDR3. For the CDR3, the DNA is TGTGCCAGCAGCAACGAGGGGGGAAATATGAACACTGAAGCTTTCTTT. This codes for CASSNEGGNMNTEAFF.

Comments on this clonotype: The junction departs from the called germline gene at one end, perhaps through a read error. V gene TRBV4-3 combines with J gene TRBJ2-5; maybe TRBD2 (5 bases). Germline lookup yields CDR1 LGHNA and CDR2 YSLEER. CDR3 length equals 15 residues. CDR3 nucleotide sequence: TGCGCCAACAGCCAAGATGGGGTCGGGGAGGAGACCCAGTACTTC. This translates into CANSQDGVGEETQYF.

Comments on this clonotype: The junction shows a germline mismatch at one end, possibly a read error. The chain combines TRBV18 with TRBJ2-3, with D perhaps matching TRBD1 or TRBD2 (5 bases each). CDR3 size: 13 residues. In germline, CDR1 is KGHSH, CDR2 LQKENI. CDR3 amino acids: CASSPGVTDMQYF. CDR3 bases: TGTGCCAGCTCACCGGGGGTCACAGATATGCAGTATTTT.

The rearrangement joins TRBV4-3 to TRBJ2-2; TRBD2 aligns across 9 bases. Germline V gene data show CDR1 as LGHNA and CDR2 as YSLEER. V shed 0 bases and J 3 bases; nucleotides not matched to a gene: 2. The CDR3 is 16 residues long. The CDR3, as DNA: TGCGCCAGCAGCCAAGATGCGGGGGGGTACACCGGGGAGCTGTTTTTT. It encodes CASSQDAGGYTGELFF.

V gene TRBV14 combines with J gene TRBJ2-7; the D gene is possibly TRBD1 (6 bases). V lost 5 bases to trimming and J lost 2 bases, with 10 bases between them. Germline V lookup: CDR1 SGHDN, CDR2 FVKESK. The CDR3 length is 13 residues. This CDR3 reads CASSNRDAYEQYF. The CDR3 nucleotides read TGTGCCAGCAGCAACAGGGACGCCTACGAGCAGTACTTC. Drawing the rest from reference TRBV14 and TRBJ2-7, the complete variable domain is EAGVTQFPSHSVIEKGQTVTLRCDPISGHDNLYWYRRVMGKEIKFLLHFVKESKQDESGMPNNRFLAERTGGTYSTLKVQPAELEDSGVYFCASSNRDAYEQYFGPGTRLTVT.

This clonotype was recorded a few times. V usage is TRBV5-6 and J usage is TRBJ2-5; either TRBD1 or TRBD2 may fit D (5 bases each). Between the trimmed V and J ends, which lost 5 bases and 5 bases, there was a span of 16 bases. The CDR3 has 14 residues. CDR1 and CDR2 from the germline V gene are SGHDT and YYEEEE. CDR3 region: CASSKSEGLETQYF. Here the CDR3 DNA reads TGTGCCAGCAGTAAATCCGAGGGGTTGGAGACCCAGTACTTC.

Comment on this clonotype: One end of the junction varies from germline; a read error may be responsible. The chain couples TRBV2 to TRBJ2-5, with D possibly matching TRBD2 (5 bases). The CDR3 extends over 15 amino acids. Germline V gene lookup returns CDR1 SNHLY and CDR2 FYNNEI. The CDR3 protein is CASMASPGYQETQYF. As DNA, the CDR3 is TGTGCCAGCATGGCGAGTCCGGGGTACCAAGAGACTCAGTACTTC.

The chain has TRBV20-1 and TRBJ1-5, with D perhaps TRBD1 (6 bases). The CDR3 runs 15 residues. In germline, CDR1 is DFQATT, CDR2 SNEGSKA (reference sequence). V lost 1 base to trimming and J lost 2 bases, with 12 bases between them. The CDR3 DNA reads TGCAGTGCTAGAGCGGGGGGGCAAGGCAATCAGCCCCAGCATTTT. Translating it yields CSARAGGQGNQPQHF.

This clonotype was observed a handful of times. This chain links TRBV6-6 with TRBJ2-6; possibly TRBD2 for D (6 bases). The germline V and J ends were trimmed by 5 bases and 0 bases, with 14 bases remaining between them. Germline CDR1 reads MNHNY; CDR2 reads SVGAGI (reference sequence). The CDR3 is 17 amino acids. CDR3 nucleotide sequence: TGTGCCAGCAGTCCGGCGGGAACTGACTCTGGGGCCAACGTCCTGACTTTC. This gives the protein CASSPAGTDSGANVLTF.

As DNA, the CDR3 is TGTGCCACCAGCCCAGACAGGGGGTCATACAATGAGCAGTTCTTC. Translated: CATSPDRGSYNEQFF. V usage is TRBV15 and J usage is TRBJ2-1; 9 bases match TRBD1. The J segment lost 4 bases and the V segment lost 5 bases, leaving 6 bases of the junction unmatched. CDR1 LNHNV and CDR2 YYDKDF come from the germline V gene (reference sequence). The CDR3 loop spans 15 amino acids.

The chain uses TRBV29-1 and TRBJ2-3, with a weak D call TRBD1 (6 bases). Trimming removed 4 bases from V and 2 bases from J, with 19 bases in between. Germline CDR1 and CDR2: SQVTM and ANQGSEA. CDR3 size: 16 residues. This CDR3 is CSVGLQGRTATDTQYF. The CDR3 DNA sequence: TGCAGCGTTGGACTACAGGGCCGGACAGCCACAGATACGCAGTATTTT.

In this sample, this clonotype turned up a few times. The chain couples TRBV6-5 to TRBJ2-5, with TRBD1 matching 8 bases. The CDR3 covers 13 residues. CDR1 is MNHEY, CDR2 SVGAGI, per germline. V was clipped by 7 bases and J by 4 bases; unmatched bases: 5. The CDR3 sequence: CASTGQGGETQYF. CDR3 nucleotides: TGTGCCAGCACCGGACAGGGTGGAGAGACCCAGTACTTC.

Only a few counts were recorded for this clonotype. The CDR3 DNA follows: TGTGCCGGGGGGGACAGGGTGTCAGAGACCCAGTACTTC. This gives the protein CAGGDRVSETQYF. The chain employs TRBV28 and TRBJ2-5; 9 bases line up with TRBD1. V was clipped by 11 bases and J by 4 bases; unmatched bases: 8. The CDR3 consists of 13 residues. Germline CDR1 is MDHEN and CDR2 is SYDVKM.

The V call is TRBV6-2 or TRBV6-3, the J call TRBJ2-3; perhaps TRBD2 as D (6 bases). The CDR3 extends over 15 amino acids. Looked up from germline, CDR1 is MNHEY and CDR2 is SVGEGT. V lost 4 bases and J lost 0, with 11 bases in between. The CDR3 here is CASSSYGGSTDTQYF. The CDR3 coding sequence is TGTGCCAGCAGTTCTTACGGGGGAAGCACAGATACGCAGTATTTT.

About this clonotype: Sequence at one end of the junction differs from germline and may be a read error. CDR3 protein: CASSDESSAAGPYNEQFF. The CDR3 DNA sequence: TGTGCCTCCAGTGACGAGTCGTCCGCCGCGGGTCCCTACAATGAGCAGTTCTTC. The chain has TRBV24-1 and TRBJ2-1; the D gene is possibly TRBD2 (5 bases). Germline CDR1 KGHDR, CDR2 SFDVKD. The CDR3 loop spans 18 amino acids.

This clonotype was seen more than once but under ten times. The chain is built from TRBV6-1 and TRBJ1-2, with TRBD1 matching over 7 bases. V lost 6 bases and J lost 0; bases outside the gene matches: 4. Germline V gene data show CDR1 as MNHNS and CDR2 as SASEGT. The CDR3 length is 14 residues. CDR3 in DNA: TGTGCCAGCAGGGGGACAGTAGCTAACTATGGCTACACCTTC. Its protein product is CASRGTVANYGYTF.

The V gene is TRBV3-1, the J gene TRBJ2-3; no firm D call. Trimming removed 6 bases at V and 5 bases at J, with 18 bases between. In germline, CDR1 is LGHDT, CDR2 YNNKEL (reference sequence). This CDR3 has 15 residues. The CDR3 is CASSPGGPREDTQYF. As DNA, the CDR3 is TGTGCCAGCAGTCCTGGCGGACCACGCGAAGATACGCAGTATTTT.

This clonotype was seen a handful of times. The chain links TRBV29-1 to TRBJ2-5; D is undetermined. V gave up 5 bases and J gave up 5 bases, with 15 bases separating them. CDR1 SQVTM and CDR2 ANQGSEA come from the germline V gene. This CDR3 contains 13 residues. The chain's CDR3 is CSVYDPLGETQYF. DNA for the CDR3: TGCAGCGTTTATGACCCCCTGGGGGAGACCCAGTACTTC.

V gene TRBV7-2 combines with J gene TRBJ2-2; TRBD1 might be the D (5 bases). V lost 1 base and J lost 0, with 12 bases in between. The CDR3 totals 17 residues. Germline V gene sequence: CDR1 SGHTA, CDR2 FQGNSA. The DNA of the CDR3 is TGTGCCAGCAGCTTAGACCTAAGGGGCGCGAACACCGGGGAGCTGTTTTTT. Residues: CASSLDLRGANTGELFF.

This clonotype was observed a single time. This rearrangement joins TRBV5-1 to TRBJ2-3; TRBD1 aligns across 8 bases. V dropped 3 bases and J dropped 6; count of bases not matched to a gene: 12. The CDR3 is made up of 16 amino acids. Germline-derived CDR1 and CDR2 are SGHRS and YFSETQ. This chain's CDR3 is CASSSAARTGLDTQYF. The CDR3, as DNA: TGCGCCAGCAGCTCGGCGGCCCGGACAGGGTTGGATACGCAGTATTTT.